The 26 T cell receptor beta chains below come from one sample, sequenced in a study of blood T cell repertoires in COVID-19. Here immunoSEQ multiplex PCR was the method, and the copy in TCRdb shows in-frame clones only, minus some. The sample comprises just under 150,000 clones, 87% of which are singletons, and 8% to 9% rests with the top ten. The sequencing input was peripheral blood. These receptors all stem from a woman between 50 and 59 years old with active or convalescent COVID-19.

This clone was detected a few times. V gene TRBV6-5 combines with J gene TRBJ1-2; D is undetermined. CDR1 is MNHEY and CDR2 is SVGAGI in the germline V gene. The CDR3 runs to 13 residues. The V gene lost 10 bases and the J gene lost 3 bases, with 15 bases spanning the gap. This CDR3 reads CATPAISYYGYTF. The DNA for the CDR3 is TGTGCCACCCCAGCGATAAGCTACTATGGCTACACCTTC.

The chain recombines TRBV19 with TRBJ1-3; D call uncertain. Germline V lookup: CDR1 LNHDA, CDR2 SQIVND (reference sequence). Trimming cost V 9 bases and J 0 bases, with 12 bases left between them. The CDR3 sequence is 14 residues long. The CDR3 DNA follows: TGTGCCAGCTCTTCTAGTTTCTCTGGAAACACCATATATTTT. Its translation is CASSSSFSGNTIYF.

V is TRBV28 and J is TRBJ2-7, with 10 bases identical to TRBD2. V shed 6 bases and J 1 base; nucleotides not matched to a gene: 9. Germline V gene lookup returns CDR1 MDHEN and CDR2 SYDVKM. The CDR3 totals 16 residues. CDR3 DNA: TGTGCCAGCAGCCCAGCGGGGGGGACACTATCCTACGAGCAGTACTTC. As protein: CASSPAGGTLSYEQYF.

The J gene is TRBJ1-5, the V gene TRBV29-1; D is possibly TRBD1 (5 bases). The CDR3 contains 13 residues. V shed 4 bases and J shed 2 bases, with 9 bases lying between them. The germline CDR1 and CDR2 sequences are SQVTM and ANQGSEA. Here the CDR3 reads CSVGGGGNQPQHF. DNA for the CDR3: TGCAGCGTTGGCGGGGGAGGCAATCAGCCCCAGCATTTT.

Here the CDR3 reads CASSPSGRNTGELFF. CDR3 DNA sequence: TGTGCCAGCAGTCCCTCCGGGAGGAACACCGGGGAGCTGTTTTTT. V gene TRBV2 combines with J gene TRBJ2-2, with D tentatively TRBD2 (6 bases). CDR1 SNHLY and CDR2 FYNNEI come from the germline V gene. The ends were cut back, 5 bases at V and 1 base at J, with 11 bases in the middle. The CDR3 runs 15 residues.

The rearrangement joins TRBV2 to TRBJ1-2; 12 nucleotides line up with TRBD1. Germline CDR1 reads SNHLY; CDR2 reads FYNNEI. V shed 10 bases, J shed 4 bases, and the junction held 16 bases outside the gene matches. This CDR3 has 17 amino acids. In DNA, the CDR3 is TGTGCCACCTACATTTCCGGGACAGGGGGCGATGGCTATGGCTACACCTTC. Encoded protein: CATYISGTGGDGYGYTF.

The rearrangement uses TRBV9 and TRBJ1-3, with a weak D call TRBD1 (5 bases). This CDR3 contains 14 residues. V lost 5 bases and J 4 bases, leaving 13 bases between the germline ends. Per the germline V gene, CDR1 is SGDLS and CDR2 is YYNGEE. CDR3 sequence (DNA): TGTGCCAGCAGAGGGGAACGGCCCGGAAACACCATATATTTT. This translates into CASRGERPGNTIYF.

In this sample, this clone turned up once. The chain carries TRBV6-2 or TRBV6-3 and TRBJ1-2, with D unclear. The ends were cut back, 2 bases at V and 8 bases at J, with 12 bases in the middle. The germline V gene has CDR1 MNHEY and CDR2 SVGEGT. The CDR3 runs 13 residues. The CDR3 is CASSYLRVGGYTF. In nucleotides, the CDR3 is TGTGCCAGCAGTTACCTGAGGGTAGGAGGCTACACCTTC.

This clone was seen a single time. The rearrangement links TRBV7-2 to TRBJ2-5; TRBD2 matches 10 bases. V was clipped by 2 bases and J by 0 bases; unmatched bases: 0. Germline-derived CDR1 and CDR2 are SGHTA and FQGNSA. This CDR3 has 15 amino acids. The CDR3 region is CASSLLAGDQETQYF. The DNA of the CDR3 is TGTGCCAGCAGCTTACTAGCGGGGGACCAAGAGACCCAGTACTTC.

J is TRBJ2-5 and V is TRBV11-2; D gene ambiguous. The CDR3 extends over 11 amino acids. Germline lookup yields CDR1 SGHAT and CDR2 FQNNGV. Trimming took 2 bases from V and 5 from J, leaving 3 bases between them. The CDR3 DNA follows: TGTGCCAGCAGCTTATCGGAGACCCAGTACTTC. This codes for CASSLSETQYF. The whole variable domain, remainder taken from reference TRBV11-2 and TRBJ2-5, is EAGVAQSPRYKIIEKRQSVAFWCNPISGHATLYWYQQILGQGPKLLIQFQNNGVVDDSQLPKDRFSAERLKGVDSTLKIQPAKLEDSAVYLCASSLSETQYFGPGTRLLVL.

This clone was counted a single time. J is TRBJ1-2 and V is TRBV5-1; D is uncertain. The CDR3 totals 15 residues. In germline, CDR1 is SGHRS, CDR2 YFSETQ. V was trimmed by 0 bases and J by 6 bases, leaving 15 bases between them. The CDR3 loop is CASSLAAGGSNGYTF. As DNA, the CDR3 is TGCGCCAGCAGCTTGGCCGCAGGAGGATCGAATGGCTACACCTTC.

The rearrangement uses TRBV6-5 and TRBJ2-1; D is unclear. From germline, CDR1 is MNHEY and CDR2 SVGAGI. CDR3 length: 15 amino acids. Trimming took 0 bases from V and 3 from J, leaving 9 bases between them. The CDR3 DNA sequence: TGTGCCAGCAGTTACTCGCACAGCTTCTACAATGAGCAGTTCTTC. Its translation: CASSYSHSFYNEQFF.

The rearrangement joins TRBV5-6 to TRBJ2-7, with 7 bases lining up with TRBD1. Germline V CDR1 and CDR2: SGHDT, YYEEEE. CDR3 length: 16 amino acids. The V segment lost 0 bases and the J segment 3 bases; nucleotides outside the gene matches: 9. DNA of the CDR3: TGTGCCAGCAGCTTGGAGTTGACACAGGGGATCTACGAGCAGTACTTC. It codes for CASSLELTQGIYEQYF.

The count of this clone is one. The CDR3 reads CASSRGNQPQHF. CDR3 DNA: TGTGCCAGCAGTAGAGGAAATCAGCCCCAGCATTTT. The chain is built from TRBV12-3 or TRBV12-4 and TRBJ1-5; no reliable D call. This CDR3 region has 12 residues. Trimming left V 5 bases short and J 4 bases short, with 6 bases between.

The gene calls are TRBV23-1 and TRBJ1-1; 8 bases align to TRBD1. TRBV23-1 is treated as an ORF (open reading frame) with a function not yet certain. V was clipped by 7 bases and J by 2 bases; unmatched bases: 12. The length of the CDR3 is 16 residues. The CDR3 protein is CASKQVPGQVNTEAFF. The CDR3 nucleotides are TGCGCCAGCAAACAGGTCCCGGGACAGGTTAACACTGAAGCTTTCTTT.

This chain joins TRBV7-8 and TRBJ1-6; the match to TRBD1 covers 11 bases. Germline CDR1 is SGHVS and CDR2 is FQNEAQ. The V segment lost 0 bases and the J segment 10 bases; nucleotides outside the gene matches: 8. The CDR3 runs 17 residues. The CDR3, as DNA: TGTGCCAGCAGCTTAGCGTCGGGACAGGGGGGAGGATCACCCCTCCACTTT. It translates to CASSLASGQGGGSPLHF.

On this clone: Other DNA sequences of this sample code for an identical CDR3. This sequence joins TRBV30 and TRBJ1-3; 10 bases are shared with TRBD1. With 1 base clipped from V and 0 bases from J, the junction kept 3 bases outside the gene matches. This CDR3 has 16 amino acids. Germline CDR1 and CDR2: GTSNPN and SVGIG (reference sequence). The CDR3 DNA reads TGTGCCTGGAGTGGGGGACAGGGGAGCTCTGGAAACACCATATATTTT. Translation gives CAWSGGQGSSGNTIYF.

This clone was observed a single time. CDR3 sequence reads: CASSLAQADFYGYTF. The CDR3 coding sequence is TGCGCCAGCAGCTTGGCGCAGGCGGACTTCTATGGCTACACCTTC. The chain couples TRBV5-1 to TRBJ1-2; D call uncertain. Germline CDR1 and CDR2: SGHRS and YFSETQ. The CDR3 has 15 amino acids. V was trimmed by 0 bases and J by 4 bases, leaving 13 bases between them.

The gene calls are TRBV9 and TRBJ2-3, with 12 nucleotides matching TRBD2. There are 19 residues in the CDR3. Germline V lookup: CDR1 SGDLS, CDR2 YYNGEE. The junction had 11 bases not matched to a gene; V was cut back by 3 bases and J by 0 bases. The CDR3 is CASSARVGTSGSSTDTQYF. The CDR3 DNA is TGTGCCAGCAGCGCCCGGGTGGGGACTAGCGGGTCTAGCACAGATACGCAGTATTTT.

The chain joins TRBV7-6 to TRBJ1-6; a possible D gene is TRBD1 (6 bases). The CDR3 loop spans 15 amino acids. The ends were cut back, 5 bases at V and 8 bases at J, with 16 bases in the middle. In germline, CDR1 is SGHVS, CDR2 FNYEAQ. Here the CDR3 DNA reads TGTGCCAGCAGCGTTACCGGGACATCTGATTCACCCCTCCACTTT. Translating it yields CASSVTGTSDSPLHF.

The chain links TRBV7-3 to TRBJ2-1; D unclear. In germline, CDR1 is SGHTA, CDR2 FQGTGA. The CDR3 length is 13 residues. V was clipped by 1 base and J by 5 bases, with 6 bases between them. CDR3 nucleotides: TGTGCCAGCAGCTTAAGTCAGGACAATGAGCAGTTCTTC. Its protein is CASSLSQDNEQFF.

J is TRBJ1-2 and V is TRBV7-8; D ambiguous. V was clipped by 1 base and J by 6 bases, with 15 bases between them. In germline, CDR1 is SGHVS, CDR2 FQNEAQ. This CDR3 region has 15 residues. CDR3 loop: CASSLGNRDPNGYTF. The CDR3 DNA is TGTGCCAGCAGCTTAGGGAACAGAGACCCCAATGGCTACACCTTC.

The V call is TRBV19, the J call TRBJ2-1; 8 bases agree with TRBD2. The CDR3 runs to 14 residues. From germline, CDR1 is LNHDA and CDR2 SQIVND (reference sequence). V trimming: 3 bases; J trimming: 5 bases; junction bases outside the gene matches: 3. The CDR3 DNA is TGTGCCAGTAGTATTCGGGGGGGGAACAATGAGCAGTTCTTC. Protein sequence: CASSIRGGNNEQFF.

The CDR3 sequence: CASSLSGQGHQPQHF. The CDR3 DNA reads TGTGCCAGCAGCTTGAGCGGGCAGGGACATCAGCCCCAGCATTTT. The J gene is TRBJ1-5, the V gene TRBV5-4, with a tentative D call TRBD1 (5 bases). The CDR3 sequence is 15 residues long. Per the germline V gene, CDR1 is SGHNT and CDR2 is YYREEE (reference sequence). V dropped 1 base and J dropped 5 bases, with 13 bases sitting between them.

V is TRBV14 and J is TRBJ2-7; 9 positions agree with TRBD1. CDR1 SGHDN and CDR2 FVKESK come from the germline V gene. After removal of 2 bases from V and 5 bases from J, the junction contained 4 bases not matched to a gene. This CDR3 comprises 14 residues. CDR3 sequence reads: CASSQRQGGNEQYF. CDR3 DNA: TGTGCCAGCAGCCAAAGACAGGGGGGCAACGAGCAGTACTTC.

The chain recombines TRBV7-6 with TRBJ2-1; D may be TRBD2 (5 bases). V lost 4 bases, J lost 4 bases, and 8 bases lay in between. CDR1 SGHVS and CDR2 FNYEAQ come from the germline V gene. This CDR3 comprises 13 residues. The CDR3, as DNA: TGTGCCAGCAGCTGGACTTCATACAATGAGCAGTTCTTC. This sequence encodes CASSWTSYNEQFF.